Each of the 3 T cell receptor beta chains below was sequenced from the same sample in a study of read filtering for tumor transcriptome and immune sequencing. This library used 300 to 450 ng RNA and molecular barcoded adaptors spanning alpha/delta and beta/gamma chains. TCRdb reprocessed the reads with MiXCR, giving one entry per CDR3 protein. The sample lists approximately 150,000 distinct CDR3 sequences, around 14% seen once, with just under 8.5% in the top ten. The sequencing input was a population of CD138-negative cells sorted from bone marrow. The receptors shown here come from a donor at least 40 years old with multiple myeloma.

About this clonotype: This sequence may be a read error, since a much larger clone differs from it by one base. Here the CDR3 reads CASSQETYQPQHF. The CDR3 DNA is TGCGCCAGCAGCCAAGAGACCTATCAGCCCCAGCATTTT. The gene calls are TRBV4-1 and TRBJ1-5; D is undetermined. This CDR3 is 13 amino acids long. The ends were cut back, 0 bases at V and 5 bases at J, with 5 bases in the middle. The germline V gene has CDR1 MGHRA and CDR2 YSYEKL.

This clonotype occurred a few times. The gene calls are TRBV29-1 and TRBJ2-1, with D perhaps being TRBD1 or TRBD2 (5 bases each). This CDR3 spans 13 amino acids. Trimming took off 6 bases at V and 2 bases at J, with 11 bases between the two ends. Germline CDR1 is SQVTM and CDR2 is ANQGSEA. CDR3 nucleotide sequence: TGCAGCGTACGGGACGGAACCTACAATGAGCAGTTCTTC. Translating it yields CSVRDGTYNEQFF.

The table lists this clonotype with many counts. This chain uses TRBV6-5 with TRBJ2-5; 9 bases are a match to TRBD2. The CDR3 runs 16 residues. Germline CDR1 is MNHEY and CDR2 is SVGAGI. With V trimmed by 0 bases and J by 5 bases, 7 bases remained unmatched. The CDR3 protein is CASSYSGGRVVETQYF. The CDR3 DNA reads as TGTGCCAGCAGTTACTCGGGCGGGAGGGTGGTGGAGACCCAGTACTTC.